A single sample is the source of the 7 T cell receptor beta chains below, sequenced in a study of cytomegalovirus exposure and HLA in healthy donors. PCR amplification relied on 60 Vbeta primers (plus 13 Jbeta primers). Assay used: immunoSEQ multiplex PCR; TCRdb lists only in-frame clones, some missing. The sample data list about 130,000 clones. The sample comprised PBMCs. The receptors stem from a woman aged 35 to 49 in good health and CMV-seropositive.

The chain has TRBV2 and TRBJ2-2; D gene ambiguous. The V end was cut by 3 bases, the J end by 3 bases, with 8 bases between. The CDR3 totals 14 residues. The germline CDR1 and CDR2 sequences are SNHLY and FYNNEI. The DNA for the CDR3 is TGTGCCAGCAGTGAGGCGGTTTACACCGGGGAGCTGTTTTTT. Translated, it gives CASSEAVYTGELFF.

V usage is TRBV2 and J usage is TRBJ1-1; D uncertain. V lost 6 bases to trimming and J lost 0 bases, with 11 bases between them. Germline V lookup: CDR1 SNHLY, CDR2 FYNNEI. The CDR3 is made up of 14 amino acids. CDR3 nucleotides: TGTGCCAGCAGCGATTCCCCTATGAACACTGAAGCTTTCTTT. Protein sequence: CASSDSPMNTEAFF.

The chain combines TRBV29-1 with TRBJ2-7, with D unclear. Germline-derived CDR1 and CDR2 are SQVTM and ANQGSEA. Between the trimmed V and J ends, which lost 3 bases and 2 bases, there was a span of 11 bases. This CDR3 has 13 residues. The CDR3 coding sequence is TGCAGCGTTGAGAGGCTAGAACCCTACGAGCAGTACTTC. As protein: CSVERLEPYEQYF.

CDR3 sequence reads: CASSLRRESTDTQYF. CDR3 bases: TGTGCCAGCAGCTTAAGGCGGGAGAGCACAGATACGCAGTATTTT. The chain employs TRBV7-3 and TRBJ2-3; TRBD2 aligns across 7 bases. The CDR3 is 15 residues long. V lost 1 base and J lost 0; bases outside the gene matches: 1. Germline V gives CDR1 SGHTA, CDR2 FQGTGA.

J is TRBJ1-2 and V is TRBV19, with D unclear. CDR1 is LNHDA, CDR2 SQIVND, per germline (reference sequence). This CDR3 has 10 amino acids. With 9 bases removed from V and 8 bases from J, the gap between germline ends came to 10 bases. The CDR3 is CASWEGGYTF. CDR3 nucleotide sequence: TGTGCCAGCTGGGAGGGCGGCTACACCTTC.

V is TRBV7-8 and J is TRBJ2-5, with D maybe TRBD2 (5 bases). V lost 2 bases and J 5 bases, leaving 12 bases between the germline ends. Germline V gene lookup returns CDR1 SGHVS and CDR2 FQNEAQ. This CDR3 region has 14 residues. The CDR3 DNA follows: TGTGCCAGCAGCTTATCGGGGAGTAGGGAGACCCAGTACTTC. It encodes CASSLSGSRETQYF.

The chain combines TRBV7-2 with TRBJ2-3, with a possible D match to TRBD2 (6 bases). Germline CDR1 reads SGHTA; CDR2 reads FQGNSA. The CDR3 has 15 amino acids. Trimming removed 0 bases from V and 5 bases from J, with 12 bases in between. The DNA of the CDR3 is TGTGCCAGCAGCTTAGCGGGCCGAGCGGGAGATACGCAGTATTTT. This encodes CASSLAGRAGDTQYF. Drawing the rest from reference TRBV7-2 and TRBJ2-3, the complete variable domain is GAGVSQSPSNKVTEKGKDVELRCDPISGHTALYWYRQSLGQGLEFLIYFQGNSAPDKSGLPSDRFSAERTGGSVSTLTIQRTQQEDSAVYLCASSLAGRAGDTQYFGPGTRLTVL.